Listed here are 11 T cell receptor beta chains from one sample, sequenced in a study of cytomegalovirus exposure and HLA in healthy donors (dated by TCRdb to about 2017). To prepare the library, the immunoSEQ multiplex PCR assay was applied. For the multiplex PCR, a mixture combining 60 forward primers for TCR Vbeta segments and 13 reverse primers for TCR Jbeta segments was used. TCRdb obtained this table from immuneACCESS and retained in-frame rearrangements with V and J assigned. These tables miss some clones; where compared with another copy, unresolved V genes account for less than half of the shortfall, and the remainder is unexplained. This sample lists nearly 300,000 clones; around 86% were detected once. Roughly 4% of the sample rests with the top ten. The sample was PBMCs. All receptors come from a man between 40 and 49 years old in good health and CMV-seropositive.

V and J are TRBV5-8 and TRBJ2-1; 8 nucleotides line up with TRBD1. The CDR3 spans 16 residues. CDR1 and CDR2 (germline): SGHTS, YDEGEE. With 4 bases clipped from V and 3 bases from J, the junction kept 9 bases outside the gene matches. The CDR3 is CASSPGTGLYYNEQFF. CDR3 nucleotides: TGTGCCAGCAGCCCCGGGACAGGACTTTACTACAATGAGCAGTTCTTC.

The chain uses TRBV10-1 and TRBJ1-1; possible D gene TRBD1, 6 bases. Per germline, CDR1 WNHNN and CDR2 SYGVQD (reference sequence). The length of the CDR3 is 17 residues. Trimming left V 6 bases short and J 3 bases short, with 23 bases between. Here the CDR3 reads CASRRGNIEAWDTEAFF. CDR3 nucleotides: TGCGCCAGCAGGAGGGGGAATATAGAGGCATGGGACACTGAAGCTTTCTTT.

The chain couples TRBV18 to TRBJ1-5; D is ambiguous. Germline CDR1 reads KGHSH; CDR2 reads LQKENI. Trimming left V 6 bases short and J 0 bases short, with 15 bases between. The CDR3 extends over 16 amino acids. This CDR3 is CASSKTRPTSNQPQHF. The CDR3 DNA reads TGTGCCAGCTCTAAGACACGGCCTACTAGCAATCAGCCCCAGCATTTT.

Points on this clone: At one boundary the junction diverges from the germline segment, which might be a read error. V is TRBV7-9 and J is TRBJ1-1, with D unresolved. This CDR3 spans 12 amino acids. CDR1 SEHNR and CDR2 FQNEAQ come from the germline V gene (reference sequence). This CDR3 is CSSSSGNTEAFF. In DNA, the CDR3 is TGTTCCAGCAGCTCGGGGAACACTGAAGCTTTCTTT.

V and J are TRBV19 and TRBJ2-7, with a weak D call TRBD1 (6 bases). The V and J ends lost 5 bases and 2 bases respectively, with 10 bases between them. This CDR3 is built from 13 residues. Germline-derived CDR1 and CDR2 are LNHDA and SQIVND (reference sequence). CDR3 in DNA: TGTGCCAGTAGTCGACAGGATACCTACGAGCAGTACTTC. This codes for CASSRQDTYEQYF. The whole variable domain, remainder taken from reference TRBV19 and TRBJ2-7, is DGGITQSPKYLFRKEGQNVTLSCEQNLNHDAMYWYRQDPGQGLRLIYYSQIVNDFQKGDIAEGYSVSREKKESFPLTVTSAQKNPTAFYLCASSRQDTYEQYFGPGTRLTVT.

V usage is TRBV5-1 and J usage is TRBJ2-5, with 8 bases fitting TRBD1. Germline values: CDR1 SGHRS, CDR2 YFSETQ. The CDR3 totals 14 residues. Losses at the gene ends were 5 bases for V and 5 bases for J; bases not matched to a gene: 8. The CDR3 spells CASRRTGTGETQYF. The CDR3 DNA reads TGCGCCAGCAGGAGGACAGGGACTGGGGAGACCCAGTACTTC.

V usage is TRBV5-6 and J usage is TRBJ2-4; 12 bases are a match to TRBD2. This CDR3 has 18 amino acids. V shed 4 bases, J shed 5 bases, and the junction held 13 bases outside the gene matches. Germline lookup yields CDR1 SGHDT and CDR2 YYEEEE. The CDR3 sequence: CASSIYSSGRAGENIQYF. The CDR3 nucleotides are TGTGCCAGCAGCATCTACTCTAGCGGGAGGGCCGGGGAAAACATTCAGTACTTC.

The chain has TRBV7-9 and TRBJ2-7; 7 nucleotides line up with TRBD1. Losses at the gene ends were 5 bases for V and 0 bases for J; bases not matched to a gene: 7. This CDR3 contains 15 residues. In germline, CDR1 is SEHNR, CDR2 FQNEAQ (reference sequence). CDR3 DNA sequence: TGTGCCAGCAGCCAAACGGGACAGTTCTCCTACGAGCAGTACTTC. The encoded protein is CASSQTGQFSYEQYF.

The J gene is TRBJ2-1, the V gene TRBV9, with 7 nucleotides matching TRBD2. Germline CDR1 is SGDLS and CDR2 is YYNGEE. The CDR3 extends over 16 amino acids. Unmatched junction bases numbered 6, after V lost 3 bases and J lost 0 bases. CDR3 sequence: CASSARAGNSYNEQFF. The CDR3 DNA sequence: TGTGCCAGCAGCGCCAGAGCGGGGAACTCCTACAATGAGCAGTTCTTC.

V gene TRBV18 combines with J gene TRBJ1-2, with TRBD1 matching over 7 bases. V was clipped by 3 bases and J by 0 bases; unmatched bases: 1. Germline V gene lookup returns CDR1 KGHSH and CDR2 LQKENI. This CDR3 spans 14 amino acids. In DNA, the CDR3 is TGTGCCAGCTCACCCGGGACAGCTAACTATGGCTACACCTTC. This translates into CASSPGTANYGYTF.

The chain links TRBV9 to TRBJ2-7, with TRBD1 matching over 7 bases. The V gene's germline CDR1 is SGDLS and CDR2 YYNGEE. With V trimmed by 0 bases and J by 3 bases, 3 bases remained unmatched. This CDR3 has 14 amino acids. Here the CDR3 reads CASSVGGQNYEQYF. In nucleotides, the CDR3 is TGTGCCAGCAGCGTAGGGGGACAGAACTACGAGCAGTACTTC.